This entry describes one TCR beta chain. Here immunoSEQ multiplex PCR was the method, and the copy in TCRdb shows in-frame clones only, minus some. Here the sample spans roughly 500,000 clones, roughly 80% being singletons. This sample is drawn from a study of shared clonotypes between healthy human individuals. This receptor was obtained from a woman aged 35 to 49 in good health. Some clones in this sample may be carry-over from other donors' samples. Sequenced input: PBMCs.

The CDR3 sequence is CASSRSGANTGELFF. The CDR3 region has the DNA TGTGCCAGCAGCAGAAGCGGGGCGAACACCGGGGAGCTGTTTTTT. The rearrangement joins TRBV11-2 to TRBJ2-2, with TRBD2 identical over 7 bases. Germline lookup yields CDR1 SGHAT and CDR2 FQNNGV. V lost 5 bases, J lost 0 bases, and 3 bases stayed unmatched. The CDR3 loop spans 15 amino acids.